This T cell receptor (beta chain) emerged from a study of naive and memory T cell subsets. Study conclusions and caveats: Possibly reflecting memory cells re-expressing CD45RA, a few larger clonotypes occurred in naive repertoires, especially CD8.

Per germline, CDR1 SQVTM and CDR2 ANQGSEA. With 2 bases removed from V and 4 bases from J, the gap between germline ends came to 2 bases. The CDR3 is 10 amino acids. Both TRBC1 and TRBC2 were covered by a beta constant-region primer of two equimolar oligonucleotides. Ligated cDNA was amplified by four rounds of PCR with nested alpha and beta constant-region primers and SP2. TCRdb reprocessed the UMI-ligation and nested PCR reads via MiXCR and lists one record per CDR3 protein. The sample contains approximately 140,000 distinct CDR3 sequences, approximately 20% of which appear only once. Worth noting for this clonotype: Its antigen is undetermined.

What was sequenced was naive CD8+ T cells from blood. This rearrangement joins TRBV29-1 to TRBJ2-5; no definite D call. The receptor was derived from a human donor in good health. The CDR3 DNA reads TGCAGCGTTGAATCAGAGACCCAGTACTTC. As protein: CSVESETQYF.